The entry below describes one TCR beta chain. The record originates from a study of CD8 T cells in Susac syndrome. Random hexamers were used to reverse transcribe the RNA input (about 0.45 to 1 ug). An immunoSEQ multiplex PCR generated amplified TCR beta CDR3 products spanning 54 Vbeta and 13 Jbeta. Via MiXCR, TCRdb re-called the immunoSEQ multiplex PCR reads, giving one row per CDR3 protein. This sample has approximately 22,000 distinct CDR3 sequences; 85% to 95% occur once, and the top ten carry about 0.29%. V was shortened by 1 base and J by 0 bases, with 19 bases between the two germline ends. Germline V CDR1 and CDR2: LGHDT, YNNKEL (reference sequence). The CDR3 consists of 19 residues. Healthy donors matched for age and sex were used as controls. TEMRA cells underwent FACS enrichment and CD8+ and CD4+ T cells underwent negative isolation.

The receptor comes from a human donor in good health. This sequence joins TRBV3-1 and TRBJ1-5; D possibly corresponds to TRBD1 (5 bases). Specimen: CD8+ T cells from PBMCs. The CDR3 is CASSQAGTRMNHSNQPQHF. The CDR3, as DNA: TGTGCCAGCAGCCAAGCCGGGACTCGTATGAACCATAGCAATCAGCCCCAGCATTTT.